These T cell receptor beta chains were read from a single sample in a study of breast tumors, draining lymph nodes, adjacent tissues. TCRdb re-analysed the multiplex PCR reads in MiXCR, keeping a single row per CDR3 protein. The table includes over 150,000 distinct CDR3 sequences, 25% to 40% detected once. Source material: axillary lymph node tissue. The receptors originated from a female donor with breast cancer. Some clones in this sample may be carry-over from other donors' samples. CDR3s include the opening cysteine and the closing phenylalanine or tryptophan. The D gene is left open where the match is weak. Part of the rows lack a size; the others show once, few, many or a class for expanded clones.

>-|TRBJ1-4|TRBV7-9|many
TGTGCCAGCAGCGCCCGGGACCCAACAAAACTGTTTTTT
CASSARDPTKLFF
>-|TRBJ2-7|TRBV20-1|-
TGCAGCCAAGTCGGAGCGGGTGACTCCTACGAGCAGTACTTC
CSQVGAGDSYEQYF
>-|TRBJ2-1|TRBV28|few
TGTGCCAGCAGTTCATCAGGGTTAAGCTCCTACAATGAGCAGTTCTTC
CASSSSGLSSYNEQFF
>-|TRBJ1-2|TRBV20-1|many
TGCAGTGCTAGGGGCCGCGGGGGGCCGAGGGATGGCTACACCTTC
CSARGRGGPRDGYTF
>TRBD1|TRBJ2-7|TRBV6-5|-
TGTGCCAGCAGTTACTCTGGGACAGCAAGATCCTACTACGAGCAGTACTTC
CASSYSGTARSYYEQYF
>-|TRBJ2-3|TRBV7-9|many
TGTGCCAGCAGCTTACAAGCGCTTCTTTCAGATACGCAGTATTTT
CASSLQALLSDTQYF
>-|TRBJ2-1|TRBV4-2|many
TGTGCCAGCAGCCAAGATCTTGTTATGGGCTCCTACAATGAGCAGTTCTTC
CASSQDLVMGSYNEQFF
>-|TRBJ1-2|TRBV27|-
TGTGCCAGCAGTTTACCCGGGGGGGGGGCCTATGGCTACACCTTC
CASSLPGGGAYGYTF
>-|TRBJ2-1|TRBV29-1|-
TGCAGCGGGGGGGATGAGCAGTTCTTC
CSGGDEQFF
>-|TRBJ1-6|TRBV6-5|many
TGTGCCAGCAGTTACGAGGCCCCCTATAATTCACCCCTCCACTTT
CASSYEAPYNSPLHF
>TRBD1|TRBJ1-5|TRBV7-8|many
TGTGCCAGCAGCTTACCCTGGGGGGAGGGGGCCGTGAGCAATCAGCCCCAGCATTTT
CASSLPWGEGAVSNQPQHF
>-|TRBJ1-3|TRBV19|-
TGTGCCAGTAGTAGGGTGGGGGGCACCATATATTTT
CASSRVGGTIYF
>-|TRBJ2-7|TRBV5-6|-
TGTGCTAACGGGGGTCTAGGGTACGAGCAGTACTTC
CANGGLGYEQYF
>TRBD1|TRBJ1-4|TRBV19|many
TGTGCCAGTAGTATAGACCGACAGGGGAGGCAAAAACTGTTTTTT
CASSIDRQGRQKLFF
>-|TRBJ2-6|TRBV19|many
TGTGCCAGTAGTCCCCTGTTTAGTCGAGGGGCCAACGTCCTGACTTTC
CASSPLFSRGANVLTF
>-|TRBJ1-3|TRBV12-3/TRBV12-4|many
TGTGCCAGCAGTTTAAGGGGCTCTGGAAACACCATATATTTT
CASSLRGSGNTIYF
>TRBD1|TRBJ1-4|TRBV20-1|once
TGCAGTGCGACAGCGGCATGGACAGGGGAAGTACGGGAAAAACTGTTTTTT
CSATAAWTGEVREKLFF
>TRBD2|TRBJ2-1|TRBV6-1|-
TGTGCCAGCAGTCAAATCGTCGGGACTAGCGGGAGGCTTGAGCAGTTCTTC
CASSQIVGTSGRLEQFF
>-|TRBJ2-3|TRBV6-5|many
TGTGCCAGCAGTTTGACAAAGGGGCCCACAGATACGCAGTATTTT
CASSLTKGPTDTQYF
>TRBD1|TRBJ2-3|TRBV9|few
TGTGCCAGCACCATTCGGGACAGGGGCACAGATACGCAGTATTTT
CASTIRDRGTDTQYF
>-|TRBJ1-2|TRBV5-8|many
TGTGCCAGCAGCTTGGGGGTTGGCTACACCTTC
CASSLGVGYTF
>TRBD2|TRBJ2-1|TRBV20-1|many
TGCAGTGCTACCCGACTAGCGGGAGGGGTGAATGAGCAGTTCTTC
CSATRLAGGVNEQFF
>-|TRBJ1-4|TRBV29-1|once
TGCAGCGTTAGCGGGGGGGCCTACAATGAAAAACTGTTTTTT
CSVSGGAYNEKLFF
>-|TRBJ1-6|TRBV7-2|many
TGTGCCAGCAGCCCAAGGGGTCAGGGGACCAATTCACCCCTCCACTTT
CASSPRGQGTNSPLHF
>TRBD2|TRBJ2-1|TRBV4-1|-
TGCGCCAGCAGCCAAGATATTCTAGCGGGTGGAGATGAGCAGTTCTTC
CASSQDILAGGDEQFF
>TRBD1|TRBJ1-3|TRBV20-1|many
TGCAGTGCTGACAGGGGGTTTCGCAACACCATATATTTT
CSADRGFRNTIYF
>-|TRBJ1-4|TRBV3-1|many
TGTGCCAGCAGCCCCCGATTGAGCACTAATGAAAAACTGTTTTTT
CASSPRLSTNEKLFF
>-|TRBJ2-7|TRBV7-2|-
TGTGCCAGCAGTTCCAGGGGGGCAGGGGCGCGCTACGAGCAGTACTTC
CASSSRGAGARYEQYF
>-|TRBJ1-6|TRBV28|many
TGTGCCAGCAGTTTCCCCCCCGGAAAGAGCTCCTATAATTCACCCCTCCACTTT
CASSFPPGKSSYNSPLHF
>TRBD2|TRBJ2-5|TRBV3-1|few
TGTGCCAGCAGCCCGGGGACTAGCGGGGGGCTTCCCAAAGAGACCCAGTACTTC
CASSPGTSGGLPKETQYF
>TRBD1|TRBJ2-2|TRBV10-1|many
TGCGCCAGCAGTCGAGACAGGGTCCGGGAGCTGTTTTTT
CASSRDRVRELFF
>-|TRBJ1-2|TRBV5-6|many
TGCGCCAGCAGCTTGGAGGGATATGGCTACACCTTC
CASSLEGYGYTF
>-|TRBJ1-2|TRBV10-3|many
TGTGCCATCAGTGAGTCTGAAGCCCTTAACTATGGCTACACCTTC
CAISESEALNYGYTF
>-|TRBJ1-4|TRBV7-9|many
TGTGCCAGCAGCACGTTTCCTACGAGTGAAAAACTGTTTTTT
CASSTFPTSEKLFF
>-|TRBJ2-7|TRBV5-1|many
TGCGCCAGCAGCTTGGTTCTTGGGGGGAACGGCTACGAGCAGTACTTC
CASSLVLGGNGYEQYF
>-|TRBJ2-5|TRBV6-2/TRBV6-3|-
TGTGCCGGCAACAACATAGGACAAGAGACCCAGTACTTC
CAGNNIGQETQYF
>TRBD1|TRBJ1-5|TRBV5-5|many
TGTGCCAGCAGCCGTGCGATGACAGGGCCCCAGCCCCAGCATTTT
CASSRAMTGPQPQHF
>TRBD1|TRBJ2-5|TRBV11-3|many
TGTGCCAGCAGCCTGTCCCGGGACAGGGGAACCCAGTACTTC
CASSLSRDRGTQYF
>TRBD2|TRBJ2-3|TRBV11-3|many
TGTGCCAGCAGCTTGGGGGTAGCGGGAGTTCATACGCAGTATTTT
CASSLGVAGVHTQYF
>-|TRBJ1-2|TRBV19|few
TGTGCCAGTAGTATAGAGGGGCCTAGGGGGACTCGACGCTATGGCTACACCTTC
CASSIEGPRGTRRYGYTF
>TRBD2|TRBJ2-1|TRBV2|many
TGTGCCAGCACTGGAGGGACTAGCGGGACAAGCTCCTACAATGAGCAGTTCTTC
CASTGGTSGTSSYNEQFF
>TRBD1|TRBJ2-3|TRBV6-1|-
TGTGCCAGCAATTGGGTCACAGGGGGCACAGATACGCAGTATTTT
CASNWVTGGTDTQYF
>-|TRBJ1-2|TRBV12-3/TRBV12-4|many
TGTGCCAGCAGTTCCTTACGGGTCTATGGCTACACCTTC
CASSSLRVYGYTF
>-|TRBJ2-3|TRBV11-3|-
TGTGCCAGCAGCTCACCTCCTGAGACGCGGGGGCTCACAGATACGCAGTATTTT
CASSSPPETRGLTDTQYF
>-|TRBJ1-1|TRBV2|few
TGTGCCAGCAGCCCTCAGGACGGAAGAAACACTGAAGCTTTCTTT
CASSPQDGRNTEAFF
>TRBD1|TRBJ2-5|TRBV5-8|many
TGTGCCAGCAGGCCCGAAGGGGGCGGGTGGGAGACCCAGTACTTC
CASRPEGGGWETQYF
>-|TRBJ1-5|TRBV11-3|-
TGTGCCAGCAGCTCACCCATTACAGGGCTTACCTACGAGCAGCCCCAGCATTTT
CASSSPITGLTYEQPQHF
>-|TRBJ1-2|TRBV20-1|many
TGCAGTGCTAGAGTGAACTATGGCTACACCTTC
CSARVNYGYTF
>-|TRBJ2-7|TRBV15|many
TGTGCCACCAGCAGAGATCAATCCGGACTAGGGGGGGATATATACGAGCAGTACTTC
CATSRDQSGLGGDIYEQYF
>TRBD1|TRBJ1-2|TRBV11-2|many
TGTGCCAGCAGCTTAGAATCGGGACAGGCCCGGCACTATGGCTACACCTTC
CASSLESGQARHYGYTF
>-|TRBJ2-7|TRBV6-2/TRBV6-3|few
TGTGCCAGCAGTTACTCGCCCTTCCGCTACGAGCAGTACTTC
CASSYSPFRYEQYF
>-|TRBJ2-5|TRBV15|many
TGTGCCACCAGCAGGCAGTGGGCAGGGTCTAAAGAGACCCAGTACTTC
CATSRQWAGSKETQYF
>-|TRBJ1-6|TRBV7-9|-
TGTGCCAGCAGCTCGGGACGGGCGAATTCACCCCTCCACTTT
CASSSGRANSPLHF
>-|TRBJ1-6|TRBV27|many
TGTGCCAGCACCACTCACAGGGTTTGGTCACCCCTCCACTTT
CASTTHRVWSPLHF
>TRBD1|TRBJ1-5|TRBV20-1|-
TGCAGTGCTAGATCGACAGGGGCCGCCTCGGCTCAGCCCCAGCATTTT
CSARSTGAASAQPQHF
>TRBD1|TRBJ1-6|TRBV6-2/TRBV6-3|many
TGTGCCAGCACGCTCGGGACAGGCAAGTCACCCCTCCACTTT
CASTLGTGKSPLHF
>-|TRBJ2-7|TRBV7-2|many
TGTGCCAGCAGCTTAGCATTCGGGTCCTACGAGCAGTACTTC
CASSLAFGSYEQYF
>-|TRBJ1-2|TRBV6-5|-
TGTGCCAGCAGTCACTCGGGTGGCAGTCCTAACTATGGCTACACCTTC
CASSHSGGSPNYGYTF